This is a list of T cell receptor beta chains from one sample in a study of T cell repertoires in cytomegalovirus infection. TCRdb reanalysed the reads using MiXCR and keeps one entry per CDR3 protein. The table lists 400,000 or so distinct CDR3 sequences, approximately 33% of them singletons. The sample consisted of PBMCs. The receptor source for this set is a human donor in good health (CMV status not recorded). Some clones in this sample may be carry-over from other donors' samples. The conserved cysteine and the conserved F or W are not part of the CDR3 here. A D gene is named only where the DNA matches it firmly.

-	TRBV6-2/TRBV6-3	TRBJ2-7	ASSYLAWKVNEQY
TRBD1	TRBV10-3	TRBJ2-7	AISESAGQGGEQY
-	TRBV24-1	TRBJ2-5	ATSDLAAAQETQY
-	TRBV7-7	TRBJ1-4	ASSPRGKLF
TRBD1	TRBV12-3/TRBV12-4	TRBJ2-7	ASSSRGRGEQY
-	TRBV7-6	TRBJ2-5	ASSLGRAQETQY
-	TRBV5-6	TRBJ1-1	ASSPSIQNMNTEAF
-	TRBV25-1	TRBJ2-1	ASSERADELYNEQF
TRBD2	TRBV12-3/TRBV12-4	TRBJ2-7	ASSSPSAGGNEQY
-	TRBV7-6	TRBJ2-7	ASSAHRGAEQY
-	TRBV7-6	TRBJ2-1	ASSLGVHEYNEQF
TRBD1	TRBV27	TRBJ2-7	ASSFRGQGAVEQY
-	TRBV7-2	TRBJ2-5	ASSLDIMSETQY
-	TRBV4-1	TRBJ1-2	ASSQDPPRYGYT
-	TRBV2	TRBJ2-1	ASSEDLREYNEQF
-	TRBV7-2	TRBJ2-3	ASSRTRTDTQY
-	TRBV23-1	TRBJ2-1	ASTSNTPQGLWFCNEQF
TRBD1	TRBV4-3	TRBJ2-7	ASSQEPSGTAVLLREQY
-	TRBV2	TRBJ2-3	ASSVRGSFTDTQY
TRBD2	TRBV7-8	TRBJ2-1	ASSLGAGGHSYNEQF
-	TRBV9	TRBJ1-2	ASSVVDGYGYT
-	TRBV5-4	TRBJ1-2	ASRLKGGEGYGYT
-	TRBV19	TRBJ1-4	ASSTSTGTAGKLF
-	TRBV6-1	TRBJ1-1	ASSEVGRGRYTEAF
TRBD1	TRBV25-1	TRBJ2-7	ASSGGTGGHEQY
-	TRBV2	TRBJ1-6	ASSGTPGSPLH
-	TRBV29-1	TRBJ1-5	SVEVGHPENQPQH
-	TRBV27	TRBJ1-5	ASSFLPAGNQPQH
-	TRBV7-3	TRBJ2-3	ASSTAPRLEGTDTQY
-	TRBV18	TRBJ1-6	ASSPQEGYNSPLH
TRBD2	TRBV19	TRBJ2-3	AKTTLRDYLYTQY
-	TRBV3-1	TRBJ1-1	ASSQGFSEAF
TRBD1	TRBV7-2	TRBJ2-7	ASSPIQGHYEQY
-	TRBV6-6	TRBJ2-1	ASSPGRVNEQL
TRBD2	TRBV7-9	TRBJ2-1	ASSLRETSGDSYNEQF
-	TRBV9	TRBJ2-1	ASSVAIGQSSYNEQF
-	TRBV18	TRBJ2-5	ASSLSWRLETQY
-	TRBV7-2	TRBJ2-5	ASSPRSMAIMDTPS
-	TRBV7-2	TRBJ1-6	ASSLAQTGAPLH
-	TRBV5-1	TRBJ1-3	ASSLDGHSGGGNTIY
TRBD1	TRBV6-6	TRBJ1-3	ASRRGQGVGNTIY
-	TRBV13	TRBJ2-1	ASSQYRVANEQF
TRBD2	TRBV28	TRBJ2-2	ASSLWSGGLGTGELF
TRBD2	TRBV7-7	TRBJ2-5	ASSTGGAQETQY
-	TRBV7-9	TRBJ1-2	ASSSHREGWRGYT
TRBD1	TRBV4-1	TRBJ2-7	ASSQVSQGAYEQY
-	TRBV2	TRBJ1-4	ASPPQGSNEKLF
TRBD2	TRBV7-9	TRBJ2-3	ASSRGGGRYTDTQY
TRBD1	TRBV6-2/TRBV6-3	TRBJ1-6	ASSWPTGGNSPLH
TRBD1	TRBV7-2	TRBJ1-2	ASSLTGQGSYGYT
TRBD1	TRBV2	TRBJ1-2	ASSEIAGGVSGYT
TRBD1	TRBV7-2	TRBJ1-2	ASSRDRGSGYT
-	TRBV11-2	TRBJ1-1	ASSPDAGTEAF
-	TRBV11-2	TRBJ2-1	ASSLGNRGADEQF
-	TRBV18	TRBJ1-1	ASSPAGGRSTEAF
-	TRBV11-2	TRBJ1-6	ASSLKRTGGSYNSPLH
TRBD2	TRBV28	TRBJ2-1	ASSFDRLAGERYNEQF